The 26 T cell receptor beta chains below come from one sample, sequenced in a study of identical twins. Using its own MiXCR run on the 5' RACE reads, TCRdb lists one record per CDR3 protein. The sample consists of about 1.7 million distinct CDR3 sequences, about 30% of them appearing once. The material sequenced was cord blood. These receptors all come from a newborn girl in good health.

V is TRBV28 and J is TRBJ2-7; the match to TRBD2 covers 14 bases. Germline loops: CDR1 MDHEN, CDR2 SYDVKM. The CDR3 extends over 16 amino acids. The V segment lost 5 bases and the J segment 5 bases; nucleotides outside the gene matches: 8. CDR3 region: CASSVGTSGGRNEQYF. DNA of the CDR3: TGTGCCAGCAGTGTCGGGACTAGCGGGGGTCGAAACGAGCAGTACTTC.

This clonotype was seen more than once but under ten times. The chain couples TRBV7-9 to TRBJ2-1; 8 bases map to TRBD2. CDR1 is SEHNR, CDR2 FQNEAQ, per germline (reference sequence). Losses at the gene ends were 1 base for V and 1 base for J; bases not matched to a gene: 9. The CDR3 extends over 18 amino acids. The CDR3 bases are TGTGCCAGCAGCTTAGTTGGGCACGGGAGGGCTTCCTACAATGAGCAGTTCTTC. This codes for CASSLVGHGRASYNEQFF.

This clonotype was seen repeatedly, ten times or more. The genes are TRBV10-3 and TRBJ2-1; 9 nucleotides agree with TRBD2. There are 15 residues in the CDR3. CDR1 is ENHRY, CDR2 SYGVKD, per germline. V shed 3 bases, J shed 6 bases, and the junction held 6 bases outside the gene matches. CDR3 nucleotides: TGTGCCATCAGTGATCCGGGACTAGCTTTCAATGAGCAGTTCTTC. Amino acids: CAISDPGLAFNEQFF.

This chain connects TRBV4-1 to TRBJ2-3, with TRBD1 identical over 9 bases. This CDR3 region has 17 residues. Germline V lookup: CDR1 MGHRA, CDR2 YSYEKL. V lost 7 bases to trimming and J lost 1 base; unmatched junction nucleotides: 12. In DNA, the CDR3 is TGCGCCAGCAAGAGTTGGAGCGGGGACAGGGGCACAGATACGCAGTATTTT. It yields the protein CASKSWSGDRGTDTQYF.

This chain uses TRBV29-1 with TRBJ2-3; 7 positions agree with TRBD2. Germline values: CDR1 SQVTM, CDR2 ANQGSEA. V was pared by 2 bases and J by 1 base, with 3 bases of the junction left unmatched. This CDR3 comprises 14 residues. The DNA for the CDR3 is TGCAGCGTTGAACTCCGGGAGGGCACAGATACGCAGTATTTT. This encodes CSVELREGTDTQYF.

This clonotype was seen more than once but under ten times. The rearrangement links TRBV20-1 to TRBJ2-2; TRBD2 is a possible D gene (7 bases). The CDR3 consists of 16 residues. Germline V gene lookup returns CDR1 DFQATT and CDR2 SNEGSKA (reference sequence). V was pared by 0 bases and J by 7 bases, with 18 bases between. The CDR3 is CSARDTLRGRDGELFF. The CDR3, as DNA: TGCAGTGCTAGAGATACCCTGCGGGGGCGGGACGGGGAGCTGTTTTTT.

The chain uses TRBV24-1 and TRBJ2-1, with D perhaps TRBD1 (6 bases). The CDR3 sequence is 18 residues long. The germline V gene encodes CDR1 KGHDR and CDR2 SFDVKD. V lost 4 bases to trimming and J lost 0 bases, with 18 bases between them. The CDR3 protein is CATSDFRATGSSYNEQFF. CDR3 nucleotides: TGTGCCACCAGTGACTTTAGGGCTACAGGGAGCTCCTACAATGAGCAGTTCTTC.

This clonotype was seen repeatedly, ten times or more. The chain carries TRBV28 and TRBJ2-5; the D is unclear. CDR3 size: 13 residues. Deletions cut 5 bases from V and 5 bases from J, with 12 bases between. Germline CDR1 is MDHEN and CDR2 is SYDVKM. The CDR3 protein is CASSGTGGETQYF. CDR3 nucleotides: TGTGCCAGCAGTGGTACTGGCGGCGAGACCCAGTACTTC.

The rearrangement joins TRBV29-1 to TRBJ1-1; no definite D call. V dropped 6 bases and J dropped 3 bases, with 11 bases sitting between them. Germline values: CDR1 SQVTM, CDR2 ANQGSEA. The CDR3 contains 12 residues. This CDR3 is CSVDKWDTEAFF. CDR3 DNA: TGCAGCGTAGACAAATGGGACACTGAAGCTTTCTTT. The variable domain in full, with the rest retrieved from reference TRBV29-1 and TRBJ1-1, is SAVISQKPSRDICQRGTSLTIQCQVDSQVTMMFWYRQQPGQSLTLIATANQGSEATYESGFVIDKFPISRPNLTFSTLTVSNMSPEDSSIYLCSVDKWDTEAFFGQGTRLTVV.

The V call is TRBV10-3, the J call TRBJ2-7; D is possibly TRBD2 (5 bases). V lost 5 bases, J lost 5 bases, and 19 bases lay in between. The CDR3 runs to 15 residues. The germline V gene has CDR1 ENHRY and CDR2 SYGVKD. The CDR3 loop reads CAISPRAPTPHEQYF. The CDR3 DNA follows: TGTGCCATCAGTCCGAGGGCCCCTACTCCACACGAGCAGTACTTC.

This clonotype has a count of ten or more. V gene TRBV29-1 combines with J gene TRBJ1-2; D not resolved. V was pared by 5 bases and J by 5 bases, with 12 bases between. CDR1 is SQVTM and CDR2 is ANQGSEA in the germline V gene. This CDR3 has 12 residues. CDR3: CSVSKDLYGYTF. The CDR3 nucleotides are TGCAGCGTTTCCAAGGACTTGTATGGCTACACCTTC.

This clonotype has only a few counts. The chain recombines TRBV20-1 with TRBJ2-1; a possible D gene is TRBD2 (6 bases). Germline assignment: CDR1 DFQATT and CDR2 SNEGSKA (reference sequence). V was shortened by 6 bases and J by 4 bases, with 16 bases between the two germline ends. The CDR3 runs 14 residues. The CDR3 DNA sequence: TGCAGTGCGACCCGGGGGAGGTCTTACAATGAGCAGTTCTTC. Translation: CSATRGRSYNEQFF.

V usage is TRBV29-1 and J usage is TRBJ2-1, with 8 bases identical to TRBD1. Germline CDR1 reads SQVTM; CDR2 reads ANQGSEA. V lost 0 bases, J lost 12 bases, and 4 bases stayed unmatched. The CDR3 has 12 residues. CDR3 sequence: CSVEDLGQGQFF. In DNA, the CDR3 is TGCAGCGTTGAAGATCTCGGACAGGGGCAGTTCTTC.

This clonotype was recorded a few times. The gene calls are TRBV13 and TRBJ2-5; tentatively, D is TRBD1 (6 bases). Germline-derived CDR1 and CDR2 are PRHDT and FYEKMQ (reference sequence). The V end lost 3 bases, the J end lost 11 bases, and 16 bases lay between the germline ends. The CDR3 is 13 amino acids. The CDR3 DNA follows: TGTGCCAGCAGCTTGGGGGCCCTCGGAGAGCAGTACTTC. Its protein is CASSLGALGEQYF.

The table lists this clonotype with many counts. CDR3 residues: CASSQEGTSSYNEQFF. The CDR3 DNA is TGCGCCAGCAGCCAAGAGGGTACATCTTCCTACAATGAGCAGTTCTTC. The J gene is TRBJ2-1, the V gene TRBV4-1; D not resolved. There are 16 residues in the CDR3. Trimming took 0 bases from V and 1 from J, leaving 10 bases between them. Germline V gene sequence: CDR1 MGHRA, CDR2 YSYEKL.

The V call is TRBV20-1, the J call TRBJ1-2, with D possibly being TRBD1 (5 bases). CDR1 is DFQATT and CDR2 is SNEGSKA in the germline V gene (reference sequence). Trimming took off 1 base at V and 5 bases at J, with 17 bases between the two ends. The CDR3 has 15 amino acids. The CDR3: CSARGNAQGGYGYTF. The CDR3 DNA follows: TGCAGTGCTAGAGGGAACGCCCAGGGAGGGTATGGCTACACCTTC.

The rearrangement links TRBV6-5 to TRBJ2-7; D tentatively reads TRBD1 or TRBD2 (5 bases each). The CDR3 spans 13 residues. Per the germline V gene, CDR1 is MNHEY and CDR2 is SVGAGI. Deletions cut 8 bases from V and 2 bases from J, with 13 bases between. The CDR3 region is CASGWDGPYEQYF. For the CDR3, the DNA is TGTGCCAGCGGGTGGGACGGTCCCTACGAGCAGTACTTC.

Only a few counts were recorded for this clonotype. The V and J genes are TRBV20-1 and TRBJ1-1; D remains ambiguous. Germline CDR1 and CDR2: DFQATT and SNEGSKA (reference sequence). This CDR3 is built from 13 residues. CDR3 sequence: CSAPDFSGTEAFF. CDR3 coding DNA: TGCAGCGCCCCGGACTTTTCTGGCACTGAAGCTTTCTTT.

This clonotype was seen more than once but under ten times. The CDR3, as DNA: TGCAGTGCTAGACTCCCCTACGAGCAGTACTTC. This encodes CSARLPYEQYF. The gene calls are TRBV20-1 and TRBJ2-7; D remains ambiguous. The CDR3 totals 11 residues. Looked up from germline, CDR1 is DFQATT and CDR2 is SNEGSKA (reference sequence). V shed 2 bases and J shed 2 bases, with 4 bases lying between them.

The chain carries TRBV21-1 and TRBJ1-5; TRBD1 was called by the table and not checked on the DNA. TRBV21-1 is given as a pseudogene. This CDR3 contains 18 residues. Here the CDR3 DNA reads TGTGCCAGCAGCAAAGGGGCAAACAGGGCGATTAGCAATCAGCCCCAGCATTTT. It codes for CASSKGANRAISNQPQHF.

The chain joins TRBV28 to TRBJ2-1, with D maybe TRBD1 (6 bases). V was cut by 6 bases and J by 4 bases, with 13 bases left in between. This CDR3 is 14 amino acids long. Germline assignment: CDR1 MDHEN and CDR2 SYDVKM. CDR3 in DNA: TGTGCCAGCAGCAGGACAGTAAGGTACAATGAGCAGTTCTTC. Amino acid sequence: CASSRTVRYNEQFF. Looking up the rest from reference TRBV28 and TRBJ2-1 gives the full variable domain: DVKVTQSSRYLVKRTGEKVFLECVQDMDHENMFWYRQDPGLGLRLIYFSYDVKMKEKGDIPEGYSVSREKKERFSLILESASTNQTSMYLCASSRTVRYNEQFFGPGTRLTVL.

This clonotype has only a few counts. The chain has TRBV21-1 and TRBJ1-2; the table calls TRBD1, which could not be checked here. TRBV21-1 is marked as a pseudogene. CDR3 length: 14 residues. The CDR3 sequence is CASSKRAANYGYTF. The CDR3 nucleotides read TGTGCCAGCAGCAAACGGGCGGCTAACTATGGCTACACCTTC.

Of note for this clonotype: The germline gene is not matched at one end of the junction; a read error may be the cause. The chain uses TRBV10-1 and TRBJ2-7; D perhaps matches TRBD1 (5 bases). This CDR3 contains 13 residues. Looked up from germline, CDR1 is WNHNN and CDR2 is SYGVQD (reference sequence). CDR3 sequence (DNA): TGCGCCAGCAGAACCCTAGACAGCTACGAGCGGTACTTC. Its protein is CASRTLDSYERYF.

With regard to this clonotype: The junction differs from germline at one of its ends, possibly a read error. V usage is TRBV29-1 and J usage is TRBJ2-3; 8 nucleotides agree with TRBD1. The CDR3 contains 15 residues. Germline CDR1 reads SQVTM; CDR2 reads ANQGSEA. CDR3 residues: CSVGKDLAGTGTQYF. The DNA of the CDR3 is TGCAGCGTTGGGAAGGACCTGGCAGGGACAGGTACGCAGTATTTT.

The chain employs TRBV27 and TRBJ1-5; a weak D match, TRBD1 (6 bases). This CDR3 contains 14 residues. Germline CDR1 MNHEY, CDR2 SMNVEV (reference sequence). Trimming shortened V by 5 bases and J by 7 bases, and 15 bases separated the two germline ends. The CDR3 spells CASSPATGLQPQHF. Written as DNA, the CDR3 is TGTGCCAGCAGTCCGGCTACAGGGTTGCAGCCCCAGCATTTT.

This clonotype was seen a handful of times. V gene TRBV21-1 combines with J gene TRBJ1-1; whether TRBD1, the table's D call, matches the DNA was not checked. TRBV21-1 is a recognized pseudogene. The CDR3 is made up of 14 amino acids. The CDR3 DNA reads as TGTGCCAGCAGCAAAGACGCAGGGGGCACTGAAGCTTTCTTT. Protein product: CASSKDAGGTEAFF.